This T cell receptor (beta chain) was captured in a study of blood T cell repertoires in COVID-19. Study-wide context: COVID-19 samples, acute and convalescent, were from the United States, Italy and Spain. T cells, B-cell-depleted T cells, or PBMCs provided the cDNA or gDNA that served as material.

How the authors handled the data: Reference gene primer amplification yielded estimated nucleated cell counts. Repertoires were generated with immunoSEQ multiplex PCR, while TCRdb's copy carries only in-frame clones and drops some. Clone size and V and J calls were adopted from that table, with D and trimming inferred from the DNA. The sample yields some 170,000 clones, approximately 80% seen once. This CDR3 region has 16 residues. V lost 0 bases and J lost 7, with 16 bases in between. Germline V gives CDR1 MNHEY, CDR2 SVGEGT. The origin of this receptor is an elderly woman with active or convalescent COVID-19. V usage is TRBV6-2 or TRBV6-3 and J usage is TRBJ1-5, with a weak D call TRBD1 (5 bases). The sequenced sample consisted of peripheral blood. Written as DNA, the CDR3 is TGTGCCAGCAGTTACTCGCCCCGAGGAGGGGAGCAGCCCCAGCATTTT. Translated, it gives CASSYSPRGGEQPQHF.